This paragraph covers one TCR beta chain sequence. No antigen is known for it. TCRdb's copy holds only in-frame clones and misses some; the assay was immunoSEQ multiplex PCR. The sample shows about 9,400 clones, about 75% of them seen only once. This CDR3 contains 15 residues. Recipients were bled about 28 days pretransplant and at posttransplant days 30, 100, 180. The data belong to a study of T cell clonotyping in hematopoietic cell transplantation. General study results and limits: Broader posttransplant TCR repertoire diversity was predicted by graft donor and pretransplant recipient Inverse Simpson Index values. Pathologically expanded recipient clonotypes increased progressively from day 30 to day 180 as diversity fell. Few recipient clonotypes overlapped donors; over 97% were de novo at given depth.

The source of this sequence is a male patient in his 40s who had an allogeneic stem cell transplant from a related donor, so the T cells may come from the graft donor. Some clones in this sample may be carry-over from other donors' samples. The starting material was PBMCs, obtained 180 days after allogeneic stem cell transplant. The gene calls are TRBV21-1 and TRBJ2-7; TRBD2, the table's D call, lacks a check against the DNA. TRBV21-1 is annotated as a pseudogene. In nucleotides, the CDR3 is TGTGCCAGCAGCAAGGAGGGGACTAGCGGGGTAAAGCAGTACTTC. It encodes CASSKEGTSGVKQYF.